The T cell receptor (beta chain) under discussion was sequenced for a study of CD8+CD57+ T cells in acquired aplastic anemia (dated by TCRdb to 2016 to 2019). Some background on the complete study: On average, sorted CD4+ and CD8+ cells yielded 3.2 ug of extracted DNA, with a range of roughly 0.19 to 27.4 ug. A CD8+CD57+ expansion meant a frequency higher than the mean frequency seen in healthy subjects.

Patients chosen for sequencing had shown expansion of CD8+CD57+ cells by flow cytometry. Severe acquired aplastic anemia was diagnosed in all patients according to International Study of Aplastic Anemia and Agranulocytosis and Camitta criteria. At the time blood was sampled, none of the patients had received any therapy. The study deep-sequenced TCR repertoires of sorted CD4+ and CD8+ blood T cells from severe aplastic anemia patients and healthy subjects. Patients were enrolled under clinicaltrials.gov protocols 00001620, 01623167, 00001397, 00071045, 00081523 and 00961064 in the USA. Ficoll-Paque density gradient centrifugation was used to isolate peripheral blood mononuclear cells. CD4+ and CD8+ T cells were sorted by FACS or magnetic beads before DNA extraction. Note on this clonotype: What this receptor recognizes is not known. No much larger clone exists at a distance of one base, and base qualities are not known.

Overall study results and their limits: Between patients and healthy controls, no significant difference in CD8+ Simpson's diversity was found (P=0.060). Around 30 CD8+ CDR3 sequences were shared between patients and controls but appeared highly expressed in patients and within their immunodominant clones.

Germline trimming: 4 bases from V, 7 bases from J; junction bases outside gene matches: 7. From its cysteine to its phenylalanine, the CDR3 spans 13 amino acids. The entry retains the CDR3 DNA only, 39 bases that are in frame from base 1. From the germline V gene (reference sequence), CDR1 is DFQATT and CDR2 is SNEGSKA. TCR beta VDJ combination and CDR3 sequence profiling used genomic DNA as the template. An Illumina HiSeq 2000 was used for TCR repertoire sequencing. On the study's bioinformatics: TRBV/TRBJ rearrangement plots, CDR3 size and DJ length profiles, and Simpson's diversity index were used to assess repertoires. The most abundant DNA sequence in the deep sequencing data was defined as the immunodominant clone. CDR3 amino acid sequences were checked for sharing between subjects and were compared against published repertoires and the VDJdb database. TCRdb's own reprocessing of the public reads used fastp at Q25 and MiXCR and kept productive beta chains. Every CDR3 protein is listed once, alongside the most common genes and DNA of its rows. The V and J calls shown here were made by TCRdb, not taken from the authors' results. For this sample there are 200,000 to 250,000 distinct CDR3 sequences; less than 75% appear just once. Of the sample, roughly three fifths falls within the top ten clones.

This sequence was found in a human donor with aplastic anemia. This receptor chain uses TRBV20-1 and TRBJ2-3; TRBD2 matches 8 bases in the middle. Sequencing was performed on sorted CD4+, CD8+, or CD8+CD57+ T cells (not recorded which) from PBMCs. In nucleotide form, the sequence is TGCAGTGCTATAGCGGGGCGTACTAATACGCAGTATTTT. Translated, it gives CSAIAGRTNTQYF.